Presented here are 7 T cell receptor beta chains from one specimen sequenced in a study of T-cell memory formation after mild COVID-19. Using its own MiXCR run on the 5' RACE reads, TCRdb lists one record per CDR3 protein. The data contain 100,000 to 150,000 distinct CDR3 sequences, approximately 17% of them singletons. Sequenced input: PBMCs or a T cell subset sorted from them (not recorded which). The receptors were gathered from a man aged 18 to 30 who had mild COVID-19 (a few samples of this study predate the infection). Cell type and time point are not known.

The chain couples TRBV3-1 to TRBJ2-5, with 7 bases identical to TRBD2. Germline V gene data show CDR1 as LGHDT and CDR2 as YNNKEL (reference sequence). J gave up 5 bases and V 3 bases, and 6 bases lay outside the gene matches. CDR3 length equals 14 residues. The CDR3 DNA reads as TGTGCCAGCAGCCACGGGGGGTTAGGCGAGACCCAGTACTTC. Translation: CASSHGGLGETQYF.

This clonotype was recorded a few times. The gene calls are TRBV3-1 and TRBJ2-3; D perhaps matches TRBD2 (5 bases). The CDR3 runs 16 residues. V dropped 1 base and J dropped 2 bases, with 13 bases sitting between them. Germline V gene lookup returns CDR1 LGHDT and CDR2 YNNKEL (reference sequence). The CDR3 spells CASSQGTHSYTDTQYF. The CDR3 DNA is TGTGCCAGCAGCCAAGGGACTCATTCGTACACAGATACGCAGTATTTT.

The chain combines TRBV11-2 with TRBJ2-7; weak D call: TRBD1 (5 bases). Trimming removed 5 bases at V and 5 bases at J, with 10 bases between. The CDR3 consists of 12 residues. Germline-derived CDR1 and CDR2 are SGHAT and FQNNGV. CDR3 DNA sequence: TGTGCCAGCAGCACCAGGGTCAACGAGCAGTACTTC. Its translation: CASSTRVNEQYF.

This chain connects TRBV20-1 to TRBJ2-5; weak D call: TRBD2 (5 bases). The CDR3 has 15 residues. The V end was cut by 0 bases, the J end by 2 bases, with 13 bases between. From germline, CDR1 is DFQATT and CDR2 SNEGSKA (reference sequence). The chain's CDR3 is CSAREPAVGQETQYF. CDR3 nucleotide sequence: TGCAGTGCTAGAGAGCCAGCGGTGGGTCAAGAGACCCAGTACTTC.

This clonotype was picked up many times. The gene calls are TRBV7-2 and TRBJ2-7; 9 bases align to TRBD2. V lost 0 bases to trimming and J lost 1 base; unmatched junction nucleotides: 13. The germline gives CDR1 SGHTA, CDR2 FQGNSA. The CDR3 covers 19 residues. The CDR3 sequence: CASSLAPSSGGSLSYEQYF. CDR3 DNA sequence: TGTGCCAGCAGCTTAGCGCCAAGTAGCGGGGGTAGCCTGTCCTACGAGCAGTACTTC.

This clonotype was seen a handful of times. V gene TRBV4-3 combines with J gene TRBJ2-7; D may be TRBD1 (6 bases). Germline V CDR1 and CDR2: LGHNA, YSLEER. There are 15 residues in the CDR3. V was pared by 4 bases and J by 3 bases, with 16 bases between. CDR3 loop: CASSREPGQLYEQYF. The CDR3 DNA is TGCGCCAGCAGCCGAGAACCGGGACAACTCTACGAGCAGTACTTC.

This clonotype has just a few counts. The chain joins TRBV5-1 to TRBJ2-5, with D perhaps assigned TRBD1 or TRBD2 (5 bases each). There are 14 residues in the CDR3. The V end lost 4 bases, the J end lost 1 base, and 11 bases lay between the germline ends. Germline V lookup: CDR1 SGHRS, CDR2 YFSETQ. DNA for the CDR3: TGCGCCAGCAGCGAAGGGACGGCCCAAGAGACCCAGTACTTC. Its translation: CASSEGTAQETQYF.